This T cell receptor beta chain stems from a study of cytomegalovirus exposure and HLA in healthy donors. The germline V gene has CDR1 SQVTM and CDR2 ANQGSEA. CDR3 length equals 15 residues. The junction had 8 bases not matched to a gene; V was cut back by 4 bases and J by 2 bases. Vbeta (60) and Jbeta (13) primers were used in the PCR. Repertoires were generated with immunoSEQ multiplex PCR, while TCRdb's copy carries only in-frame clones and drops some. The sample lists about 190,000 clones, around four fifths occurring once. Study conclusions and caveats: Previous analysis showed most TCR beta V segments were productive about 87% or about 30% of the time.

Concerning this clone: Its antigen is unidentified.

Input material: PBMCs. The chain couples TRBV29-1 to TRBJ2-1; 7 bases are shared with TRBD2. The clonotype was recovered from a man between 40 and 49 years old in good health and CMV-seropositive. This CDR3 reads CSVVGRAGAYNEQFF. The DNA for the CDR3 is TGCAGCGTTGTTGGTAGGGCGGGAGCCTACAATGAGCAGTTCTTC.